Below are 16 T cell receptor beta chains sequenced from a single sample in a study of blood T cells in healthy people across ages. A sample-barcoded 5' primer and a J-beta primer mix were used in a second PCR of roughly 7 to 12 cycles. TCRdb fed the 5' RACE reads into MiXCR, producing one record per CDR3 protein. The sample lists around 1.5 million distinct CDR3 sequences; roughly 45% were seen once. The material sequenced was blood. The receptors shown here come from a woman under 30 in good health.

This clonotype has only a few counts. The rearrangement links TRBV15 to TRBJ2-5; TRBD1 matches 7 bases. The V segment lost 5 bases and the J segment 2 bases; nucleotides outside the gene matches: 5. The CDR3 covers 14 residues. From germline, CDR1 is LNHNV and CDR2 YYDKDF (reference sequence). The DNA for the CDR3 is TGTGCCACCAGCTTTCGGGGACAGCAAGAGACCCAGTACTTC. Its protein is CATSFRGQQETQYF.

The rearrangement uses TRBV4-2 and TRBJ2-1, with 10 bases matching TRBD2. The CDR3 runs 15 residues. The V and J ends lost 0 bases and 8 bases, in that order; junction bases with no gene match: 4. CDR1 is LGHNA and CDR2 is YNFKEQ in the germline V gene. CDR3 sequence reads: CASSQELAGDDEQFF. CDR3 DNA: TGTGCCAGCAGCCAAGAGCTAGCGGGGGACGATGAGCAGTTCTTC.

As concerns this clonotype: An end of the junction does not agree with germline; a read error may underlie this. The chain uses TRBV30 and TRBJ2-1, with TRBD1 identical over 9 bases. Per germline, CDR1 GTSNPN and CDR2 SVGIG (reference sequence). The CDR3 runs 16 residues. DNA for the CDR3: TGTGCCGGGAGTGTTCGTGACAGGGGGGCAATGAATGAGCAGTTCTTC. It specifies CAGSVRDRGAMNEQFF. Full variable domain (remainder filled in from reference TRBV30 and TRBJ2-1): SQTIHQWPATLVQPVGSPLSLECTVEGTSNPNLYWYRQAAGRGLQLLFYSVGIGQISSEVPQNLSASRPQDRQFILSSKKLLLSDSGFYLCAGSVRDRGAMNEQFFGPGTRLTVL.

The chain couples TRBV4-1 to TRBJ2-7; maybe TRBD2 (6 bases). CDR1 and CDR2 (germline): MGHRA, YSYEKL. The CDR3 has 16 amino acids. V lost 2 bases to trimming and J lost 2 bases, with 16 bases between them. DNA for the CDR3: TGCGCCAGCAGCCAACCCGGCGGGAACCAGCCCTACGAGCAGTACTTC. This codes for CASSQPGGNQPYEQYF.

This clonotype showed up just a few times. This chain uses TRBV3-1 with TRBJ2-5; 7 bases match TRBD1. The J segment lost 2 bases and the V segment lost 0 bases, leaving 3 bases of the junction unmatched. The length of the CDR3 is 15 residues. CDR1 and CDR2 from the germline V gene are LGHDT and YNNKEL (reference sequence). The CDR3, as DNA: TGTGCCAGCAGCCAAGAAATCAGGGGGCAAGAGACCCAGTACTTC. This codes for CASSQEIRGQETQYF.

This clonotype has a handful of counts. This sequence joins TRBV12-3 or TRBV12-4 and TRBJ1-5, with D hard to call. The V gene lost 8 bases and the J gene lost 0 bases, with 8 bases spanning the gap. The CDR3 has 13 amino acids. CDR3 DNA: TGTGCCAGCCGTCCCGATAGCAATCAGCCCCAGCATTTT. Amino acids: CASRPDSNQPQHF.

This clonotype showed up just a few times. This chain uses TRBV6-1 with TRBJ1-4; no clear D gene. Germline CDR1 is MNHNS and CDR2 is SASEGT. The V gene lost 2 bases and the J gene lost 8 bases, with 9 bases spanning the gap. The CDR3 consists of 13 residues. The CDR3 coding sequence is TGTGCCAGCAGTGAAAAGTTGAACGAAAAACTGTTTTTT. Translation: CASSEKLNEKLFF.

The chain links TRBV27 to TRBJ2-7; 12 bases line up with TRBD2. The CDR3 sequence is 16 residues long. The trim removed 0 bases at V and 6 bases at J, leaving 6 bases unmatched. Germline CDR1 reads MNHEY; CDR2 reads SMNVEV (reference sequence). The CDR3 DNA sequence: TGTGCCAGCAGTTTATCGAGACTAGCGGGAGAGGGCGAGCAGTACTTC. It codes for CASSLSRLAGEGEQYF.

The V and J genes are TRBV9 and TRBJ2-4; the D gene is possibly TRBD1 (5 bases). The end of the DNA fits TRBJ2-7 better, so the J call may be wrong. The CDR3 contains 11 residues. Germline-derived CDR1 and CDR2 are SGDLS and YYNGEE. The chain's CDR3 is CASQGSGEQYF. In DNA, the CDR3 is TGTGCCAGTCAGGGATCAGGCGAGCAGTACTTC.

The chain uses TRBV7-8 and TRBJ1-5; D ambiguous. Germline CDR1 is SGHVS and CDR2 is FQNEAQ. The CDR3 spans 13 residues. With 5 bases removed from V and 5 bases from J, the gap between germline ends came to 10 bases. The CDR3 DNA is TGTGCCAGCAGCACGGAGCCTCATCAGCCCCAGCATTTT. It yields the protein CASSTEPHQPQHF.

This chain connects TRBV12-3 or TRBV12-4 to TRBJ2-5; D remains ambiguous. The ends were cut back, 5 bases at V and 4 bases at J, with 17 bases in the middle. CDR3 length: 15 residues. CDR3 DNA sequence: TGTGCCAGCAGTCCGCAGACAATCCCCCCAGAGACCCAGTACTTC. It specifies CASSPQTIPPETQYF.

This clonotype has only a few counts. The V call is TRBV7-9, the J call TRBJ2-3, with D unresolved. Germline V gene data show CDR1 as SEHNR and CDR2 as FQNEAQ (reference sequence). V lost 8 bases and J lost 4, with 7 bases in between. The CDR3 consists of 11 residues. The CDR3 region has the DNA TGTGCCAGCTGGTCCCCAGATACGCAGTATTTT. The encoded protein is CASWSPDTQYF.

This clonotype has only a few counts. The gene calls are TRBV20-1 and TRBJ2-3; 10 bases fit TRBD2. The V segment lost 1 base and the J segment 8 bases; nucleotides outside the gene matches: 12. This CDR3 is built from 16 residues. Germline CDR1 is DFQATT and CDR2 is SNEGSKA (reference sequence). CDR3 sequence reads: CSARVRTSGSAGTQYF. CDR3 DNA: TGCAGTGCTAGAGTAAGGACTAGCGGCTCGGCGGGTACGCAGTATTTT.

This clonotype was observed a handful of times. The chain combines TRBV27 with TRBJ1-2, with D tentatively TRBD1 (5 bases). Trimming cost V 5 bases and J 3 bases, with 13 bases left between them. The CDR3 extends over 14 amino acids. The germline CDR1 and CDR2 sequences are MNHEY and SMNVEV (reference sequence). This CDR3 is CASSPGTWDYGYTF. CDR3 in DNA: TGTGCCAGCAGTCCGGGGACGTGGGACTATGGCTACACCTTC.

The chain couples TRBV4-1 to TRBJ2-5, with 11 positions matching TRBD2. This CDR3 is built from 18 residues. CDR1 MGHRA and CDR2 YSYEKL come from the germline V gene. Germline trimming cut 1 base from V and 5 bases from J; bases unmatched to any gene: 12. CDR3 loop: CASSQVGLAGGLTETQYF. The DNA for the CDR3 is TGCGCCAGCAGCCAAGTAGGCCTAGCGGGAGGCCTGACGGAGACCCAGTACTTC.

This clonotype was counted between two and nine times. CDR3: CASSQDRFSNQPQHF. CDR3 DNA: TGTGCCAGCAGCCAAGATCGCTTTAGCAATCAGCCCCAGCATTTT. V is TRBV4-2 and J is TRBJ1-5; unclear D gene. V was shortened by 0 bases and J by 0 bases, with 6 bases between the two germline ends. This CDR3 region has 15 residues. The V gene's germline CDR1 is LGHNA and CDR2 YNFKEQ.